The rows below give T cell receptor beta chains drawn from one sample of a study of shared clonotypes between healthy human individuals. Generated by immunoSEQ multiplex PCR, the TCRdb table keeps only in-frame clones and is missing some. The sample yields about 2.4 million clones, 93% seen once. The sequenced sample consisted of naive CD4+ T cells from PBMCs. The receptors originated from a man aged 18 to 35 in good health. Some clones in this sample may be carry-over from other donors' samples. CDR3s include the opening cysteine and the closing phenylalanine or tryptophan. The order of the fields is CDR3 length, V gene, D gene, J gene, clone size, CDR3 DNA, CDR3 protein. The D gene is left open where the match is weak. Clone sizes are given selectively: once, few, many, or a class where the clone is expanded.

15	TRBV5-4	.	TRBJ2-7	.	TGTGCCAGCAGCCAGGGGGGTGGGGCCGCCTACGAGCAGTACTTC	CASSQGGGAAYEQYF
13	TRBV19	.	TRBJ1-1	few	TGTGCCAGTAGCCAGGTGACCAGCGCTGAAGCTTTCTTT	CASSQVTSAEAFF
13	TRBV27	.	TRBJ2-7	.	TGTGCCAGCGGCTGGGGGCAGGGCCACGAGCAGTACTTC	CASGWGQGHEQYF
15	TRBV7-3	.	TRBJ2-7	.	TGTGCCAGCAGCCCGTCTCACAGGCCCTCCTACGAGCAGTACTTC	CASSPSHRPSYEQYF
15	TRBV5-6	.	TRBJ2-1	.	TGTGCCAGCAGCTTGTACGCGGGGACTTACAATGAGCAGTTCTTC	CASSLYAGTYNEQFF
15	TRBV18	.	TRBJ1-4	once	TGTGCCAGCTCACCACTCACGGGACATAATGAAAAACTGTTTTTT	CASSPLTGHNEKLFF
14	TRBV5-1	.	TRBJ2-7	.	TGCGCCAGCACCCCCGGTCGAACTCGCTACGAGCAGTACTTC	CASTPGRTRYEQYF
15	TRBV6-6	TRBD2	TRBJ2-7	.	TGTGCCAGCAGTTACAGTAGCGGGAGGGCTGACGAGCAGTACTTC	CASSYSSGRADEQYF
13	TRBV7-3	.	TRBJ1-1	few	TGTGCCAGCAGCTCGGGACGGGACACTGAAGCTTTCTTT	CASSSGRDTEAFF
15	TRBV9	TRBD2	TRBJ2-7	.	TGTGCCAGCAGCGTAGGGGTAGCGGGAGGTTACGAGCAGTACTTC	CASSVGVAGGYEQYF
17	TRBV5-4	.	TRBJ1-5	.	TGTGCCAGCAGCTTGACCGGGACGACATACGGCAATCAGCCCCAGCATTTT	CASSLTGTTYGNQPQHF
13	TRBV5-1	.	TRBJ1-1	.	TGCGCCAGCAGCTCGAAGGGCGACAGTGAAGCTTTCTTT	CASSSKGDSEAFF
15	TRBV5-1	TRBD1	TRBJ2-2	.	TGCGCCAGCAGCTTGGGAGACAGGGGCCCTGGGGAGCTGTTTTTT	CASSLGDRGPGELFF
16	TRBV7-3	TRBD2	TRBJ2-1	.	TGTGCCAGCAGCCCAAGAGCGGGAGTTCGCTACAATGAGCAGTTCTTC	CASSPRAGVRYNEQFF
15	TRBV28	.	TRBJ2-7	.	TGTGCCAGCAGTCCTCCCCCCCGGCACACGGGCGAGCAGTACTTC	CASSPPPRHTGEQYF
17	TRBV7-3	TRBD2	TRBJ2-3	.	TGTGCCAGCAGCTTAGGGACTAGCTGGGGGGGGACAGATACGCAGTATTTT	CASSLGTSWGGTDTQYF
13	TRBV5-1	.	TRBJ2-5	.	TGCGCCAGCAGTAGCCAGGGAGAAGAGACCCAGTACTTC	CASSSQGEETQYF
16	TRBV5-6	.	TRBJ1-3	.	TGTGCCAGCAGCTTGGGTCAGGGCATCGCTGGAAACACCATATATTTT	CASSLGQGIAGNTIYF
15	TRBV19	TRBD1	TRBJ2-7	.	TGTGCCAGTAGTGGATCCGGGACAGGTGAACGCGAGCAGTACTTC	CASSGSGTGEREQYF
15	TRBV11-2	.	TRBJ1-4	.	TGTGCCAGCAGCCCAACGGGCGGGGCAGGGGAAAAACTGTTTTTT	CASSPTGGAGEKLFF
14	TRBV28	.	TRBJ1-2	few	TGTGCCAGCAGCCCTGGAAGGGGGACCTATGGCTACACCTTC	CASSPGRGTYGYTF
14	TRBV4-1	.	TRBJ1-1	.	TGCGCCAGCAGCCGCATCCTTACGAACACTGAAGCTTTCTTT	CASSRILTNTEAFF
14	TRBV2	TRBD2	TRBJ2-3	.	TGTGCCAGCAGGCCGGGACTAGCAGCAGATACGCAGTATTTT	CASRPGLAADTQYF
15	TRBV27	.	TRBJ2-1	.	TGTGCCAGCAGGTGGGGAATGGGCTCCTACAATGAGCAGTTCTTC	CASRWGMGSYNEQFF
12	TRBV6-1	.	TRBJ2-5	.	TGTGCCAGCACGAGGGAACAAGAGACCCAGTACTTC	CASTREQETQYF
15	TRBV5-5	.	TRBJ2-7	.	TGTGCCAGCAGCTTGGCCGCGGCAGCCTTATACGAGCAGTACTTC	CASSLAAAALYEQYF